The clone carrying this TCR beta chain was counted once. Healthy individuals who donated bone marrow served as the donors. Trimming pared 4 bases from V and 7 bases from J, leaving 11 bases between. Germline loops: CDR1 MNHNY, CDR2 SVGAGI (reference sequence). The CDR3 consists of 12 residues. The source of the sample is a study of cytomegalovirus exposure and HLA in healthy donors. The PCR made use of 60 Vbeta and 13 Jbeta primers. Sequencing was performed with immunoSEQ multiplex PCR; in TCRdb, only in-frame clones are kept and a portion is missing. The sample comprises about 190,000 clones, around 75% of which are singletons, and 4.5% to 7.5% rests with the top ten.

This chain uses TRBV6-6 with TRBJ2-7; no firm D call. The material sequenced was PBMCs. The TCR sequence derives from a woman aged 25 to 39 in good health and CMV-seropositive. CDR3 DNA sequence: TGTGCCAGCAGTTCTACTAAGCCGGAGCAGTACTTC. As protein: CASSSTKPEQYF.